A single TCR beta chain is shown here with its context. Its antigen has not been determined. A junction boundary mismatches the germline segment, possibly from a read error. These data are taken from a study of identical twins (dated by TCRdb to 2016 to 2017). A note on the overall study: The study deep-sequenced TCR alpha and beta repertoires from monozygotic twins, unrelated adults of various ages and cord blood to test whether fetal clonotypes persist. To rule out contamination, replicate twin experiments were performed at different times with different library preparation protocols.

Every donor in the study was a healthy Caucasian. Three pairs of female monozygotic twins, all aged about 18 to 30 years, were included in the twin cohort. Miltenyi CD45RO+ enrichment and human naive T-cell isolation kits were used to isolate memory (CD45RO+) and naive T cells from PBMC. Findings and caveats that apply to the study as a whole: Zero-insertion analyses could be partly confounded by invariant T cells such as MAIT and iNKT, though diverse VJ usage argued against such confounding for most clonotypes. Out-of-frame TCR alpha sequences shared between twins showed an excess of low generation-probability sequences compared with coincidental sharing between unrelated individuals. A weaker excess of twin sharing was found in beta out-of-frame sequences because the signal-to-noise ratio was lowered by fewer shared sequences. Conclusions relied on cross-sectional statistical analysis, since the same donors could not be followed over many years. Recombination models systematically underestimated out-of-frame TCR alpha sharing in monozygotic twins but agreed with sharing between unrelated individuals. Abundant cord blood beta clonotypes had fewer insertions, young adult naive repertoires showed a similar but weaker trend, and memory repertoires showed no such trend.

Libraries came from 5' RACE. Sequenced using an Illumina HiSeq 2000. Template switching introduced a universal primer binding site; the final cDNA contained a unique molecular identifier, enabling accurate counting of TCR cDNA molecules. Specific primers in the conserved constant-segment region were used to synthesize first-strand cDNA for the TCR alpha and beta chains. To control for contamination, each cDNA library was double barcoded with a SMART-Mk sample barcode plus Illumina barcodes. Two successive PCR steps introduced TruSeq adapter sequences along with Illumina sample barcodes. The Illumina HiSeq platform was used with custom primers to sequence TCR alpha and beta cDNA libraries. From the authors' description of their analysis: MiGEC was used to process raw reads and extract unique molecular identifiers, and MiXCR was used to find CDR3 positions. For each individual, recombination models were inferred using an EM algorithm with the repgenHMM and IGoR tools. The analysis of shared clonotypes was done with the tcR package in R, with sharing normalized by the product of cloneset sizes. To study raw recombination free of thymic and clonal selection effects, out-of-frame nonproductive sequences were analyzed. Through fastp at Q25 and MiXCR, TCRdb rebuilt clones from the public reads, retaining in-frame beta chains. Each CDR3 protein appears once, grouped with its most common genes and DNA. For this entry, the V and J calls and clone size follow TCRdb and not the study's own pipeline. The sample table lists nearly 250,000 distinct CDR3 sequences, around 7% of them with a count of one. In total, the top ten clones hold 3.5% to 4% of the sample.

These data were also reused for a study on yellow fever vaccine responses in identical twins. As described in the second report: According to the authors, the vaccine-induced T cell response in identical twins seemed to be partly convergent and partly specific to each individual. Focusing on identical twins, the study followed the T cell clones that responded to the vaccine, and did so with precision.

The sequenced material came from memory (CD45RO+) T cells sorted from blood. The meaning of the sample's cell subset or site label: CD45RO+ enriched T cells. This receptor was obtained from a woman aged 18-35 years in good health.

In nucleotide form, the sequence is TGTGCCTGCAGTTTAGTAGTTTTTGGTGGTCTAGCGGGAGACAATGAGCAGTTCTTC. The translation is CACSLVVFGGLAGDNEQFF. The rearrangement combines TRBV28 with TRBJ2-1, and TRBD2 aligns with 10 junction nucleotides. Spanning cysteine to phenylalanine, the CDR3 consists of 19 amino acids. The sequence is cut down to CDR3 DNA, 57 bases in frame from base 1. CDR1 and CDR2, looked up from the germline V gene, are MDHEN and SYDVKM.